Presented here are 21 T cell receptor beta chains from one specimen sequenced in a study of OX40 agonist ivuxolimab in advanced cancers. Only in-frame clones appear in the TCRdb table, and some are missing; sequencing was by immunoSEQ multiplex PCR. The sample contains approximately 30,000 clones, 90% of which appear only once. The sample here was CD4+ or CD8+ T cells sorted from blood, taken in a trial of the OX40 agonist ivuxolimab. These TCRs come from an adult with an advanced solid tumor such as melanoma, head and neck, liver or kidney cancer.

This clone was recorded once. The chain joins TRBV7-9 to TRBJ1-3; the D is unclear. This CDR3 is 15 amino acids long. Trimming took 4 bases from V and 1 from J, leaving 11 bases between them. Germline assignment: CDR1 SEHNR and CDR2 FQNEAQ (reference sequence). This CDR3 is CASSSKAVSGNTIYF. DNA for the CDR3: TGTGCCAGCAGCTCTAAGGCGGTTTCTGGAAACACCATATATTTT.

The CDR3 nucleotides read TGTGCCAGCAGATCGTCGACAGGGGGAAACACCATATATTTT. As protein: CASRSSTGGNTIYF. This chain connects TRBV11-1 to TRBJ1-3; TRBD1 matches 7 bases. The CDR3 contains 14 residues. Germline V gives CDR1 SGHAT, CDR2 FQDESV (reference sequence). Trimming removed 6 bases from V and 4 bases from J; junction bases left unmatched: 6.

The CDR3 sequence is CASSESEGEQFF. CDR3 coding DNA: TGTGCCAGCAGTGAATCTGAAGGAGAGCAGTTCTTC. The chain is built from TRBV25-1 and TRBJ2-1; D is ambiguous. Germline V CDR1 and CDR2: MGHDK, SYGVNS. The ends were cut back, 1 base at V and 10 bases at J, with 8 bases in the middle. The length of the CDR3 is 12 residues.

The CDR3 loop reads CAISVPGQTTSTDTQYF. CDR3 DNA sequence: TGTGCCATCAGTGTGCCCGGACAGACTACTAGCACAGATACGCAGTATTTT. The chain is built from TRBV10-3 and TRBJ2-3, with a weak D call TRBD1 (6 bases). This CDR3 is built from 17 residues. Deletions cut 4 bases from V and 0 bases from J, with 17 bases between. Germline CDR1 is ENHRY and CDR2 is SYGVKD.

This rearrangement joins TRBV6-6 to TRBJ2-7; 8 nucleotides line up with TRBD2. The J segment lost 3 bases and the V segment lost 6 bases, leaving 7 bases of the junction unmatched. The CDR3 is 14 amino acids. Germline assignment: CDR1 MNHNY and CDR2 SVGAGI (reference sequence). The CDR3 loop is CASRAYGTSYEQYF. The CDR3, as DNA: TGTGCCAGCAGGGCCTACGGGACTAGCTACGAGCAGTACTTC.

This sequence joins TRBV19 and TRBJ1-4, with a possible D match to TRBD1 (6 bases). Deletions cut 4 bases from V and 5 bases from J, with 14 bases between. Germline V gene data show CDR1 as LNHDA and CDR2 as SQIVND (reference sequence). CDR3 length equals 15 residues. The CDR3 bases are TGTGCCAGTAGTAGCTTCCGGGACATAAATGAAAAACTGTTTTTT. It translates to CASSSFRDINEKLFF.

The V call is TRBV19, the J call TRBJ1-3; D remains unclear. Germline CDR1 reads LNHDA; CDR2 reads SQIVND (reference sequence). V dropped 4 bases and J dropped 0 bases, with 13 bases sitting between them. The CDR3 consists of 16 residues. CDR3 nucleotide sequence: TGTGCCAGTAGTAGGACCGTGCGGAGCTCTGGAAACACCATATATTTT. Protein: CASSRTVRSSGNTIYF.

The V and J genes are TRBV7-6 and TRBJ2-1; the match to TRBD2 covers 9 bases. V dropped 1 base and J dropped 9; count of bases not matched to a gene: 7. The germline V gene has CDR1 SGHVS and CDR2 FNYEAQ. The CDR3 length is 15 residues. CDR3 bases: TGTGCCAGCAGCTTAGATGGCGGGAGGGCGTTTGAGCAGTTCTTC. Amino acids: CASSLDGGRAFEQFF. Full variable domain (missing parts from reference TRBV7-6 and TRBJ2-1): GAGVSQSPRYKVTKRGQDVALRCDPISGHVSLYWYRQALGQGPEFLTYFNYEAQQDKSGLPNDRFSAERPEGSISTLTIQRTEQRDSAMYRCASSLDGGRAFEQFFGPGTRLTVL.

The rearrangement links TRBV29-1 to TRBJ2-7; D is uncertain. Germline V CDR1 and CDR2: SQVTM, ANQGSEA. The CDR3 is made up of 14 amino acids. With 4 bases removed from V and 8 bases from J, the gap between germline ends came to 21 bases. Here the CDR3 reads CSVVLDLGSTKQYF. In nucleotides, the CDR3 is TGCAGCGTTGTGCTGGATCTGGGATCTACGAAGCAGTACTTC.

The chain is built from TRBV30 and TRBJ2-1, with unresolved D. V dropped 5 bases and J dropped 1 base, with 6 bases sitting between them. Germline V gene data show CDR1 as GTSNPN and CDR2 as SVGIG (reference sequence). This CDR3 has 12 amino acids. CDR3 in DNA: TGTGCCTGGGGGGTTTCCTACAATGAGCAGTTCTTC. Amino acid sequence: CAWGVSYNEQFF.

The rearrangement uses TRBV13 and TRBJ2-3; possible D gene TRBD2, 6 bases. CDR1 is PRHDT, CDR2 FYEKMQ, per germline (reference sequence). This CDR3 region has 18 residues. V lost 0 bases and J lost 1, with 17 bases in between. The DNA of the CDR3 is TGTGCCAGCAGCTTAGGAGGGGACTCCTTCATAGGCACAGATACGCAGTATTTT. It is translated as CASSLGGDSFIGTDTQYF.

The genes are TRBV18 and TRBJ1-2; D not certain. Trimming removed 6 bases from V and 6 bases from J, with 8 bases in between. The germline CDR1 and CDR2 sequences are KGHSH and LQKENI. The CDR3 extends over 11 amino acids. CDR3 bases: TGTGCCAGCTCGCCCAGCGATGGCTACACCTTC. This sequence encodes CASSPSDGYTF.

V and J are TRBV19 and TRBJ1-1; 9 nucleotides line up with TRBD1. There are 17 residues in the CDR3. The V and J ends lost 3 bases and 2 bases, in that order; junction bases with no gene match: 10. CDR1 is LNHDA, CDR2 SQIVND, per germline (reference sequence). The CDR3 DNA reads TGTGCCAGTAGTATGCGGGCCCGGGGACAGGGAAACACTGAAGCTTTCTTT. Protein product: CASSMRARGQGNTEAFF.

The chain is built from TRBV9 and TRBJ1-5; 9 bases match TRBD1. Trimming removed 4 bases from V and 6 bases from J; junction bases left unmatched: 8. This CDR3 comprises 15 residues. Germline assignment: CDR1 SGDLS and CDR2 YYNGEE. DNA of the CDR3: TGTGCCAGCAGCTCGGGGACAGGGTTGGTTCAGCCCCAGCATTTT. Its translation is CASSSGTGLVQPQHF.

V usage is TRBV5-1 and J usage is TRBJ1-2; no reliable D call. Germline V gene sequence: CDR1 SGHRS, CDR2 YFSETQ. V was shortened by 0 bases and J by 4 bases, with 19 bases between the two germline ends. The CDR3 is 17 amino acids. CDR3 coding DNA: TGCGCCAGCAGCTTGGTAGGGTTGGACGCCGGAGTCTATGGCTACACCTTC. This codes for CASSLVGLDAGVYGYTF.

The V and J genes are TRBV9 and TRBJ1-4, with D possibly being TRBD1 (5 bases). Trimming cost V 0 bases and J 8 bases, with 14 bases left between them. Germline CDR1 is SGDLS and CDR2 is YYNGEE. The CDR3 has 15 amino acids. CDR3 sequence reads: CASSVDGRVSEKLFF. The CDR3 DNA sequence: TGTGCCAGCAGCGTAGATGGCAGGGTTTCAGAAAAACTGTTTTTT.

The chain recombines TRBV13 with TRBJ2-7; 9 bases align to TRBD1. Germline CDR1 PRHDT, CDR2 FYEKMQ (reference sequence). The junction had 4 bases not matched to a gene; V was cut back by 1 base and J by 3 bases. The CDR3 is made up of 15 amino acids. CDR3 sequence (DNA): TGTGCCAGCAGCTTAGCCGGGACAGGGCGCTACGAGCAGTACTTC. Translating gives CASSLAGTGRYEQYF.

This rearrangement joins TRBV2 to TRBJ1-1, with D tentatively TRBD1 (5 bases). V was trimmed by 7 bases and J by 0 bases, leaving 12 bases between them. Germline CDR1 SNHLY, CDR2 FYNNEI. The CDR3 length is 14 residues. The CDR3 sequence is CASILRQMNTEAFF. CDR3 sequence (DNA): TGTGCCAGCATACTTCGACAGATGAACACTGAAGCTTTCTTT.

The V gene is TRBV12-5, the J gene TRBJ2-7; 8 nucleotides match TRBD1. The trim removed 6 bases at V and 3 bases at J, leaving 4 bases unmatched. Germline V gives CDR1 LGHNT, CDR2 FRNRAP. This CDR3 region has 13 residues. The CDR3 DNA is TGTGCTAGTGGCCGGACAGGGAACTACGAGCAGTACTTC. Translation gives CASGRTGNYEQYF.

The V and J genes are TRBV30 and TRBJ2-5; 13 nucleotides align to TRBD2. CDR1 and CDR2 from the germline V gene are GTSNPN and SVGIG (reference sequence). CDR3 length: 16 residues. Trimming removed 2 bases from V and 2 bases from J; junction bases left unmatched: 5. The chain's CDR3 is CAWSTGLAGSQETQYF. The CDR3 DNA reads TGTGCCTGGAGTACGGGACTAGCGGGATCACAAGAGACCCAGTACTTC.

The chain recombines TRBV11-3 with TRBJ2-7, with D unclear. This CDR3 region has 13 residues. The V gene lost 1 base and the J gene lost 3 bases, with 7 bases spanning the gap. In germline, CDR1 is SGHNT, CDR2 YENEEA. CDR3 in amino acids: CASSLVYDYEQYF. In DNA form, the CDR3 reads TGTGCCAGCAGCTTAGTGTATGACTACGAGCAGTACTTC.